Reported below is one T cell receptor beta chain. Its antigen has not been determined. Nothing much larger sits one base from this clone, and base qualities are not available. This sample is drawn from a study of blood T cells in healthy people across ages (dated by TCRdb to the mid-2010s). Study-wide context: In model experiments, roughly one uniquely barcoded TCR beta cDNA molecule per two T cells was captured by template switching. Donors were grouped into four age groups: young (average roughly 15 years), middle-aged (roughly 37), aged (62) and long-lived (about 90). The study measured age-related changes in TCR beta repertoire diversity using deep sequencing normalized with unique cDNA molecular identifiers. Using the same blood draw, the study looked at two additional independent replicas of 1 million unique cDNA reads for two donors, one aged 18 to 29 and the other aged 80 or older. To avoid experimental bias, donors of different ages were distributed randomly across sequencing lanes. Summary of the overall study and its limitations: Because profiling used bulk unsorted PBMCs, naive and antigen-experienced compartments could not be compared conclusively. Estimates of total diversity based on one million sequenced T cells were considered lower bounds and underestimates. Observed TCR beta diversity per million T cells fell roughly linearly with age, and a significant reduction was already apparent by age around 44. Compared with the aged group, the long-lived group had more naive CD4+ T cells, fewer expanded clones and increased TCR diversity, suggesting age selection. The percentage of naive T cells measured by flow cytometry correlated strongly with observed TCR beta diversity. Donor CMV infection status was unknown, potentially confounding age-related changes in expanded clonotypes.

Systemically healthy Caucasian individuals from Russia, 35 to 40 in total and aged about 6 to 90 years, were included as donors. Each donor gave around 9 milliliters of peripheral blood, collected into EDTA-treated Vacutainer tubes. Ficoll-Paque density-gradient centrifugation was used to isolate PBMCs, with at least 7 million per sample. Total RNA was extracted from PBMCs with Trizol reagent, with at least 5.5 micrograms obtained per sample. The percentages of naive CD45RAhigh/CD27high T cells were determined by flow cytometry on a PBMC aliquot from every donor. As encoded in the germline V gene, CDR1 is SQVTM while CDR2 is ANQGSEA. V loses 7 bases of germline sequence and J loses 10 bases, and the interval between the two ends is 11 bases. From its cysteine to its phenylalanine, the CDR3 spans 10 amino acids. Only the CDR3 region is kept as DNA, spanning 30 bases read in frame from base 1. The library was generated by 5' RACE. Sequencing was carried out with an Illumina HiSeq 2500. A second PCR of roughly 7 to 12 cycles was performed with a sample-barcoded 5' primer and a J-beta primer mix. Each TCR beta cDNA molecule received a unique molecular identifier from a template-switch 5' adaptor carrying 12 random nucleotides. Each sample yielded at least 2.5 million CDR3-containing paired-end reads. All of the RNA was converted into first-strand cDNA using the Mint cDNA synthesis kit, with a TRBC-specific oligonucleotide serving as the primer. All cDNA was treated with uracil-DNA glycosylase and then went through a first 18-cycle PCR with the universal primers M1SS and BC2_uni_R. The paper's data handling went like this. Normalization of each sample was performed by random selection of 1 million high-quality reads, each carrying a distinct molecular identifier. Instead of being binned into consensus sequences, reads that shared molecular identifiers were thrown out. MiTCR, run with a Q25 quality threshold and the strictest error-elimination algorithm, handled CDR3 identification, clonotype clustering and error correction. Lower-bound total TCR beta diversity was estimated with a nonparametric unseen species model using Euler transformation. TCRdb handled the public reads itself, with Q25 trimming in fastp and clone calling in MiXCR, and kept productive beta chains. Entries are consolidated by CDR3 protein sequence, retaining the most common genes and DNA. TCRdb's processing, not the authors', yielded these V and J calls. In all, the sample holds around 1,600,000 distinct CDR3 sequences, and roughly two fifths of those were seen once. The ten largest clones represent roughly 3.7% of the sample.

Recombination linked TRBV29-1 to TRBJ2-1; D gene: possibly TRBD2, on 5 matching bases. The origin of this receptor is a woman younger than 35 in good health. Sequencing used blood. The bases are TGCAGCGCTGGGAGCGGAGAGCAGTTCTTC. Its translation is CSAGSGEQFF.